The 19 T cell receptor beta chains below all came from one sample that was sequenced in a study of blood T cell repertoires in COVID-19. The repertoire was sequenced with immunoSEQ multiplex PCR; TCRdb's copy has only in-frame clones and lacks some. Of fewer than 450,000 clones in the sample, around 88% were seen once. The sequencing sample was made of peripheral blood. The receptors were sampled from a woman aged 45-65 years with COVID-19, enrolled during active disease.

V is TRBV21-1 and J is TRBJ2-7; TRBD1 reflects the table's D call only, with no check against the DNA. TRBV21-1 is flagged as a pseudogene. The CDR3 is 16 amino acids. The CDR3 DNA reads TGTGCCAGCACCCACAAAGGGGGCGGAACTCCGGGAGAGCAGTACTTC. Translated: CASTHKGGGTPGEQYF.

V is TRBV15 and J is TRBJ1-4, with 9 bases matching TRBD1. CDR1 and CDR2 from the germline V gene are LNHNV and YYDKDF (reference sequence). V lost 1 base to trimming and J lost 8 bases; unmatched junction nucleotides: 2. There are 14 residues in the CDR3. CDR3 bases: TGTGCCACCAGCAGAGGGACAGGGGTCGAAAAACTGTTTTTT. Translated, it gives CATSRGTGVEKLFF.

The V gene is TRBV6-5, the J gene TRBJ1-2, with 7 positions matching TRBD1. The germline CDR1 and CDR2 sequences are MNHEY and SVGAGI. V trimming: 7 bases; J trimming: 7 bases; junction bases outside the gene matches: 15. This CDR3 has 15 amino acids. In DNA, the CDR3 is TGTGCCAGCATTCCCAGGTGGGACAGCGACACTGGCTACACCTTC. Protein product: CASIPRWDSDTGYTF.

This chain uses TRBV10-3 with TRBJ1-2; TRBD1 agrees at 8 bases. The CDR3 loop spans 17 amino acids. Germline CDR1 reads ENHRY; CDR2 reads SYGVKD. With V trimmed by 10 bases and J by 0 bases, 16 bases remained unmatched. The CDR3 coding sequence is TGTGCCACCGCCGAGGACTTGACAGGGGCAGCTAACTATGGCTACACCTTC. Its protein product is CATAEDLTGAANYGYTF.

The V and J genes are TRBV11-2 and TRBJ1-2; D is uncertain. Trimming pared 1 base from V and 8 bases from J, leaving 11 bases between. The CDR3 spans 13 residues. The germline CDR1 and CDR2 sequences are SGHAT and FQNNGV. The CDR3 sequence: CASSLVYSGGYTF. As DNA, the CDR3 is TGTGCCAGCAGCTTAGTATATTCGGGGGGCTACACCTTC.

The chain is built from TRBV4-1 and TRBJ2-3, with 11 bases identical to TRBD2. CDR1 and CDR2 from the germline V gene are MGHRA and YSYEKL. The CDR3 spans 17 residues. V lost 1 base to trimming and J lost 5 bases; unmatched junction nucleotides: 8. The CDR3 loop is CASSQAPTGTSGDTQYF. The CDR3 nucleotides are TGCGCCAGCAGCCAAGCTCCCACCGGGACTAGCGGAGATACGCAGTATTTT.

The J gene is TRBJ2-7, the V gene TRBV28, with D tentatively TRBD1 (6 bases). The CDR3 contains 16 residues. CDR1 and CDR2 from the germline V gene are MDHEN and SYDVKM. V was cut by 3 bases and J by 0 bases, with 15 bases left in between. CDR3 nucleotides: TGTGCCAGCAGTTTTTCCTGGACAGCAAGCTCCTACGAGCAGTACTTC. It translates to CASSFSWTASSYEQYF.

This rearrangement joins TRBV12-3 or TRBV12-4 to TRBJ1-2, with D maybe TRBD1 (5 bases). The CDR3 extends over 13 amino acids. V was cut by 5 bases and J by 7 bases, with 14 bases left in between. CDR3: CASSPPPGVGYTF. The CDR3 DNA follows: TGTGCCAGCAGTCCCCCCCCGGGGGTTGGCTACACCTTC.

The chain's CDR3 is CASSSDTPNTGELFF. The CDR3 DNA is TGTGCCAGCAGCTCGGACACCCCGAACACCGGGGAGCTGTTTTTT. J is TRBJ2-2 and V is TRBV7-9; a weak D match, TRBD1 (5 bases). With 4 bases removed from V and 0 bases from J, the gap between germline ends came to 9 bases. The length of the CDR3 is 15 residues. The germline V gene has CDR1 SEHNR and CDR2 FQNEAQ (reference sequence).

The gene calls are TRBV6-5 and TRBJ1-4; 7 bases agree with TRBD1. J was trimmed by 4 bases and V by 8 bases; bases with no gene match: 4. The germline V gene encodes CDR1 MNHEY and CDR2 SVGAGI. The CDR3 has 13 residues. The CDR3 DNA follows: TGTGCCAGCGACAGGGCTATTAATGAAAAACTGTTTTTT. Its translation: CASDRAINEKLFF.

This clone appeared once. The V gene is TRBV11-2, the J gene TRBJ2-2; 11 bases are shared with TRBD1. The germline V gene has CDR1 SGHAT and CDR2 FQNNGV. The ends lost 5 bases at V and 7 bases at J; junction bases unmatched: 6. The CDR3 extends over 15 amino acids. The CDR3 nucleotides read TGTGCCAGCAGCACTCGGACAGGGGGCGGCGGGGAGCTGTTTTTT. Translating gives CASSTRTGGGGELFF.

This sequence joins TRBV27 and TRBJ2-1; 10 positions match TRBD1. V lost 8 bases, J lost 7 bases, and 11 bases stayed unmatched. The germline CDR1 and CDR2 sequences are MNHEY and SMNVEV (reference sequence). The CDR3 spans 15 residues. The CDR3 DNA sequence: TGTGCCAGCCGGAACGGTGGGACAGGGGCAAATGAGCAGTTCTTC. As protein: CASRNGGTGANEQFF.

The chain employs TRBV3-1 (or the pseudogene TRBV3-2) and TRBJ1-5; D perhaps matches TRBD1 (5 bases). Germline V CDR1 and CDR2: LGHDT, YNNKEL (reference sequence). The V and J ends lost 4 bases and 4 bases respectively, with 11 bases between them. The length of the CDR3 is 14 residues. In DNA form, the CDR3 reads TGTGCCAGCAGCCCTAGGACATTAAATCAGCCCCAGCATTTT. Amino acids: CASSPRTLNQPQHF.

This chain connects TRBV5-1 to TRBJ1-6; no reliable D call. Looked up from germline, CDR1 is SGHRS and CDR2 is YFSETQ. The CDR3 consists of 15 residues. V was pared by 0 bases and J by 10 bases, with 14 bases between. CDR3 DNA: TGCGCCAGCAGCTTGGCCGACGGGGTTTACTCACCCCTCCACTTT. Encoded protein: CASSLADGVYSPLHF.

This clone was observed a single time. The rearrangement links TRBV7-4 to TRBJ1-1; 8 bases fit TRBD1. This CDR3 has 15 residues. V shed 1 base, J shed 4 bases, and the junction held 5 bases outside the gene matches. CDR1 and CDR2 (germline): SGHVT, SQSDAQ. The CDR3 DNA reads TGTGCCAGCAGCTTAGTCCAGGGGGCGGGCACTGAAGCTTTCTTT. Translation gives CASSLVQGAGTEAFF.

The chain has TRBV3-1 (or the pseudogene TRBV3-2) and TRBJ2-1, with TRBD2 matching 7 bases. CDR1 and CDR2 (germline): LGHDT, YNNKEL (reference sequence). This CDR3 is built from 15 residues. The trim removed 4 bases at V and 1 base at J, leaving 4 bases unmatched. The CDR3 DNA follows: TGTGCCAGCAGCCCCACGGGACTATCCTACAATGAGCAGTTCTTC. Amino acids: CASSPTGLSYNEQFF.

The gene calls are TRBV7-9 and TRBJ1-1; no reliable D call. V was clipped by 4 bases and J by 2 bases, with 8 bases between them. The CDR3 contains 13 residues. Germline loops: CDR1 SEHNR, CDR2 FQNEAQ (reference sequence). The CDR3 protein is CASSSRVNTEAFF. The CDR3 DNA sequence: TGTGCCAGCAGCTCACGAGTAAACACTGAAGCTTTCTTT.

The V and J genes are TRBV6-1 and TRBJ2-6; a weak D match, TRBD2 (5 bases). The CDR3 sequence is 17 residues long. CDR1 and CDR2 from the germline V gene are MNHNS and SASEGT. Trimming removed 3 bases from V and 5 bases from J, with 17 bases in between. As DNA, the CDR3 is TGTGCCAGCAGTGATGGACTGACGGCTGGTTGGGCCAACGTCCTGACTTTC. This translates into CASSDGLTAGWANVLTF.

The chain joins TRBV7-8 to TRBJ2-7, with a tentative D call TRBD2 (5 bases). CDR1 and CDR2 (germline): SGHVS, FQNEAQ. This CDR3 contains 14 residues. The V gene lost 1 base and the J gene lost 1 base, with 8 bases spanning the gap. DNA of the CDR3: TGTGCCAGCAGCTTAGTGGACTCGTCCTACGAGCAGTACTTC. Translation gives CASSLVDSSYEQYF.